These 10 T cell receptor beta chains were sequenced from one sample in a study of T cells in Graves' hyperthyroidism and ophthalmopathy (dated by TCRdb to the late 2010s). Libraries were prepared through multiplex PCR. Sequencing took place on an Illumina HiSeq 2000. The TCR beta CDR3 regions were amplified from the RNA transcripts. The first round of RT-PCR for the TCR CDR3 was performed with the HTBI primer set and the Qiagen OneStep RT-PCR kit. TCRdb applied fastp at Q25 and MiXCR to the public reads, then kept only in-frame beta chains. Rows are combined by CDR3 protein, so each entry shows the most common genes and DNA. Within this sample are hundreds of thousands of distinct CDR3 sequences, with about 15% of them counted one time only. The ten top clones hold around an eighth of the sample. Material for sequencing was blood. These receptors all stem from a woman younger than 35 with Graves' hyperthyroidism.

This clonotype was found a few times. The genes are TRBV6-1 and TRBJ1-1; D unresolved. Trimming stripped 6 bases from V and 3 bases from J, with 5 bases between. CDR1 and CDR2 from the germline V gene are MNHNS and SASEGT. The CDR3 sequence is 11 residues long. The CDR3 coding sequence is TGTGCCAGCAGGGACCACACTGAAGCTTTCTTT. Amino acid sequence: CASRDHTEAFF.

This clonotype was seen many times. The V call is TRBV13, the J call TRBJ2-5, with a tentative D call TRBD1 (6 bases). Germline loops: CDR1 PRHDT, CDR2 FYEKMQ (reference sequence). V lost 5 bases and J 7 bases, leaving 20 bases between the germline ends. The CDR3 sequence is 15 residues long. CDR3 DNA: TGTGCCAGCAGCATCCGGGACCAGGGGCTTGGGACCCAGTACTTC. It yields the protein CASSIRDQGLGTQYF.

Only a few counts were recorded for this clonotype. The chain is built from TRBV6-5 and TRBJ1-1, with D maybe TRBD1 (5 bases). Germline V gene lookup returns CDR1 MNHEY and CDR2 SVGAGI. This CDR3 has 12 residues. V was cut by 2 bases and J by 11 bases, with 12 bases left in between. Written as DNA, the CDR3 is TGTGCCAGCAGTTACCCCCAGGGAGCCGCTTTCTTT. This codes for CASSYPQGAAFF.

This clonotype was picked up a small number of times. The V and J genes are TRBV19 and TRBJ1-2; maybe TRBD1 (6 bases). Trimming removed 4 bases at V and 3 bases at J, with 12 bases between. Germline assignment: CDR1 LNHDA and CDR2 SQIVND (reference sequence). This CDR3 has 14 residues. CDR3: CASSTQGSDYGYTF. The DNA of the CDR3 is TGTGCCAGTAGTACACAGGGATCTGACTATGGCTACACCTTC.

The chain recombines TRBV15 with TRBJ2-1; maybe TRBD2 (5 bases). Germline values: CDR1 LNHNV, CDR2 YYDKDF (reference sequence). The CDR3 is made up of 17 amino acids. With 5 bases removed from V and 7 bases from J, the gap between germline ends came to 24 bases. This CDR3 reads CATSPAFLSPGYNEQFF. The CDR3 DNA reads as TGTGCCACCAGCCCCGCATTTTTGAGTCCGGGATATAATGAGCAGTTCTTC.

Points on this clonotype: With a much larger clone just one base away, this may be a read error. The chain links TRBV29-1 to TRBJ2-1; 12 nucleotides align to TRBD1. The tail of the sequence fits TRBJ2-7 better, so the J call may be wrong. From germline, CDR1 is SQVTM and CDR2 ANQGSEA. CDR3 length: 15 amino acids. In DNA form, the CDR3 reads TGCAGCGTCCAGGGGGGACAGGGGGCCTTCAATGAGCAGTACTTC. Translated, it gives CSVQGGQGAFNEQYF.

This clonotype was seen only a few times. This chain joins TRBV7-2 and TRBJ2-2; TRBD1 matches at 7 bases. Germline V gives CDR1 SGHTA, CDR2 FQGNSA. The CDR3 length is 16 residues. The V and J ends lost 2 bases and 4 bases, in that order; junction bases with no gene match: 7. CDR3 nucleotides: TGTGCCAGCAGCTTAAGAGGGGGCGCTTCCACCGGGGAGCTGTTTTTT. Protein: CASSLRGGASTGELFF. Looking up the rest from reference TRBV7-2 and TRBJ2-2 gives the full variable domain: GAGVSQSPSNKVTEKGKDVELRCDPISGHTALYWYRQSLGQGLEFLIYFQGNSAPDKSGLPSDRFSAERTGGSVSTLTIQRTQQEDSAVYLCASSLRGGASTGELFFGEGSRLTVL.

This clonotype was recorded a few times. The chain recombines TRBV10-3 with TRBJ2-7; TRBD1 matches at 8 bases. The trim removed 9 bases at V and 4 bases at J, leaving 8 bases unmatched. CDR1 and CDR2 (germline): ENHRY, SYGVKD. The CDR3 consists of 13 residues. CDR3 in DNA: TGTGCCATTCGGACAGGGCTAAGGTACGAGCAGTACTTC. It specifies CAIRTGLRYEQYF.

CDR3 DNA: TGCGCCAGCAAACCTCTCCGGGGCGTGGACACTGAAGCTTTCTTT. Translation gives CASKPLRGVDTEAFF. The genes are TRBV10-2 and TRBJ1-1; D possibly corresponds to TRBD1 (5 bases). CDR3 size: 15 residues. The V gene's germline CDR1 is WSHSY and CDR2 SAAADI. The ends were cut back, 7 bases at V and 3 bases at J, with 18 bases in the middle.

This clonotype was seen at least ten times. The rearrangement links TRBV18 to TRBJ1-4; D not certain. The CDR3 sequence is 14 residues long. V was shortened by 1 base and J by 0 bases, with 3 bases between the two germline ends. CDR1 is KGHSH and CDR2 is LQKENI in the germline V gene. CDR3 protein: CASSPQPTNEKLFF. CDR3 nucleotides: TGTGCCAGCTCACCACAGCCAACTAATGAAAAACTGTTTTTT.